This T cell receptor beta chain was sequenced in a study of beta chain features in type 1 diabetes (dated by TCRdb to 2017 to 2018). Turning to the overall study: Mean age, gender distribution, total cell number and subset yield were not different between patients and healthy donors. Across all samples, 90 million to 130 million sorted cells were examined, and cell number per subset correlated strongly with RNA yield. In the study, recently diagnosed type 1 diabetes patients and matched healthy donors were compared on the TCRB repertoires of their sorted circulating CD4+ T cell subsets. Whereas all 28 donors provided naive and central memory subsets, regulatory and stem cell-like memory subsets were isolated from just 8 patients and roughly eight healthy donors. The research as a whole found: A moderate but significant shortening of TCRB CDR3 length was observed in type 1 diabetes patients in all four CD4+ subsets. Because cDNA was sequenced instead of genomic DNA, highly expressing activated cells could be over-represented, though the groups showed no difference in activation or CD3 levels. The naive, central memory and regulatory TCRB repertoires appeared to resemble one another more closely among patients than among healthy donors. Fewer insertions and more nucleotide deletions at VDJ recombination sites were observed in patients with type 1 diabetes, implying thymic rearrangement abnormalities. HLA sub-analyses involved small numbers of individuals, so any influence of HLA type on TCRB rearrangement remained unresolved. PCR may preferentially amplify shorter templates, but because patient and control samples were amplified and corrected together, any resulting skew would affect both groups equally.

Each donor gave one peripheral blood draw, averaging approximately 120 mL, which was collected into heparinised tubes. Naive, central memory, regulatory and stem cell-like memory CD4+ T cells were sorted on a BD FACSAria II using a panel including CD45RO, CCR7, CD25, CD127, CD95 and CD27. Every sorted population had a purity above 98%. PBMCs were isolated immediately by Lymphoprep density gradient centrifugation and stained directly without culture. So that batch effects would be minimized, each experiment stained and sorted samples in pairs, pairing one healthy donor with one patient. This clone has more than one count but fewer than ten. Its target antigen remains unknown. Nothing much larger sits one base from this clone, and base qualities are not available. The entire amount of isolated RNA was reverse transcribed using the High Capacity cDNA Reverse Transcription Kit, so the sequenced TCRB transcripts were expressed ones. Naive, central memory and regulatory T cell samples underwent deep immunoSEQ sequencing, averaging around 4 million total reads per sample. Sorted cells were lysed in RLT buffer, and RNA was extracted using DNase-treated RNeasy Micro or Mini kits according to cell number. To prevent cross-contamination, each cell subset was processed individually, whereas patient and healthy donor samples were processed jointly. Using the immunoSEQ multiplex PCR, TCRB sequences were amplified from cDNA into 87-bp fragments spanning the CDR3 region. Amplicons were sequenced on the Illumina HiSeq platform. Per the source publication's procedure: Synthetic template baselines were used to correct PCR bias computationally, reads within Hamming distance 2 were collapsed, and singletons that could not be merged were discarded. By aligning reads against IMGT, V, D and J genes, CDR3 length, and insertions or deletions at six rearrangement sites were assigned. Within each subset, clonotype counts were normalized to the number of sorted cells before true diversity and Gini coefficients were calculated with the tcR R package. The overlap coefficient, calculated on TCRB nucleotide sequences, was used to measure repertoire sharing. As a proxy for the pre-selection repertoire, out-of-frame TCRB sequences from naive cells were analyzed. TCRdb holds this immuneACCESS table with in-frame rearrangements only. Some clones are missing; in checked studies, unresolved V genes explain under half, and the rest has no known cause. The V and J calls and clone size come from that table; D and trimming were worked out from the DNA. This sample lists 250,000 to 300,000 clones; roughly an eighth were detected once. Less than 0.02% of the sample goes to the ten largest clones.

The sequencing input was naive CD4+ T cells from blood. The cell subset or site label for this specimen denotes: true naive CD4+ T cells. This sequence was found in a man younger than 40 with type 1 diabetes.

The CDR3 in this case is CPQGEQLAKNGELFF. The DNA reads as follows: TGTCCCCAAGGAGAACAGCTAGCGAAGAACGGGGAGCTGTTTTTT. The V and J segments used are TRBV6-1 and TRBJ2-2; TRBD2 might be the D gene, on 6 matching bases. Via the germline V gene, CDR1 is MNHNS and CDR2 SASEGT. The CDR3 sequence holds 15 residues, the cysteine and phenylalanine included. The only DNA kept is the CDR3, 45 bases in frame from the first base.